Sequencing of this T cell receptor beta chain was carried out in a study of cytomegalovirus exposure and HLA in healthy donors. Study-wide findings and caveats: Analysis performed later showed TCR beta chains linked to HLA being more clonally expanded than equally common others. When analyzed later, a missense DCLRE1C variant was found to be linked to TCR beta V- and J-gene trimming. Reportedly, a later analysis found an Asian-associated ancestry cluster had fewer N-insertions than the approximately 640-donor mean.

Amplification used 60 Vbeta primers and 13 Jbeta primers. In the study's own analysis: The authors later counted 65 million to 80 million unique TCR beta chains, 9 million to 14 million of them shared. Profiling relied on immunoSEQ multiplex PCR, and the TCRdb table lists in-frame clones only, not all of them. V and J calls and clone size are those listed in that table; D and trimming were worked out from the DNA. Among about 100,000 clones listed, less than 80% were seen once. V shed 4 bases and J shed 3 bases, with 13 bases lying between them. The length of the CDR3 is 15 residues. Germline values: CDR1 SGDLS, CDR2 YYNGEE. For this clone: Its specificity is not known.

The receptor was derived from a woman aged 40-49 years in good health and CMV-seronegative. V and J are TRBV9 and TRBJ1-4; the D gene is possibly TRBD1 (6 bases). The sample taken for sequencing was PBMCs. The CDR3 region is CASSHFKGANEKLFF. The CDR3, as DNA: TGTGCCAGCAGCCACTTCAAGGGGGCTAATGAAAAACTGTTTTTT.